A selection of T cell receptor beta chains follows, all from one sample in a study of technical replicates of blood from a handful of donors. TCRdb's table, derived via immunoSEQ multiplex PCR, lists solely in-frame clones and lacks some. The sample shows about 75,000 clones, 91% of them seen only once. Material: T cells isolated from PBMCs. The source is a human donor in good health. Some clones in this sample may be carry-over from other donors' samples. The CDR3 runs from the conserved cysteine through the conserved F or W. Fields, in order: clone size, CDR3 length, J gene, D gene, V gene, CDR3 protein, CDR3 DNA. The D gene is left open where the match is weak. Size is stated for part of the rows, as once, few or many counts, or as a class when the clone is expanded.

clone_size: .
cdr3_length: 13
j_call: TRBJ2-7
d_call: .
v_call: TRBV6-6
cdr3_aa: CASSRQGIYEQYF
cdr3_nt: TGTGCCAGCAGTCGCCAGGGGATCTACGAGCAGTACTTC

clone_size: .
cdr3_length: 16
j_call: TRBJ2-1
d_call: .
v_call: TRBV21-1
cdr3_aa: CASSKRVGRAAHEQFF
cdr3_nt: TGTGCCAGCAGCAAACGGGTGGGCAGGGCGGCACATGAGCAGTTCTTC

clone_size: .
cdr3_length: 14
j_call: TRBJ2-7
d_call: TRBD1
v_call: TRBV14
cdr3_aa: CASSWGQGAYEQYF
cdr3_nt: TGTGCCAGCAGCTGGGGACAGGGGGCATACGAGCAGTACTTC

clone_size: .
cdr3_length: 13
j_call: TRBJ1-5
d_call: TRBD1
v_call: TRBV6-1
cdr3_aa: CASSLDRGQPQHF
cdr3_nt: TGTGCCAGCAGTCTGGACAGGGGGCAACCCCAGCATTTT

clone_size: .
cdr3_length: 13
j_call: TRBJ1-1
d_call: .
v_call: TRBV5-1
cdr3_aa: CASSSERGTEAFF
cdr3_nt: TGCGCCAGCAGCTCCGAACGGGGGACTGAAGCTTTCTTT

clone_size: .
cdr3_length: 15
j_call: TRBJ1-2
d_call: .
v_call: TRBV15
cdr3_aa: CATSRDRAGNYGYTF
cdr3_nt: TGTGCCACCAGCAGAGATCGGGCAGGGAACTATGGCTACACCTTC

clone_size: .
cdr3_length: 14
j_call: TRBJ1-1
d_call: .
v_call: TRBV7-8
cdr3_aa: CASSLGRVSTEAFF
cdr3_nt: TGTGCCAGCAGCTTAGGCAGGGTGAGCACTGAAGCTTTCTTT

clone_size: .
cdr3_length: 14
j_call: TRBJ2-7
d_call: .
v_call: TRBV6-1
cdr3_aa: CASSEQGNSYEQYF
cdr3_nt: TGTGCCAGCAGTGAACAGGGGAACTCCTACGAGCAGTACTTC

clone_size: .
cdr3_length: 14
j_call: TRBJ2-3
d_call: .
v_call: TRBV6-1
cdr3_aa: CASTIDGHTDTQYF
cdr3_nt: TGTGCCAGCACCATTGACGGACACACAGATACGCAGTATTTT

clone_size: .
cdr3_length: 14
j_call: TRBJ2-3
d_call: TRBD1
v_call: TRBV28
cdr3_aa: CASSLTGGEGPQYF
cdr3_nt: TGTGCCAGCAGTTTGACAGGGGGCGAGGGACCGCAGTATTTT

clone_size: .
cdr3_length: 13
j_call: TRBJ2-5
d_call: .
v_call: TRBV6-5
cdr3_aa: CASSPFQRETQYF
cdr3_nt: TGTGCCAGCAGTCCCTTCCAGCGGGAGACCCAGTACTTC

clone_size: .
cdr3_length: 12
j_call: TRBJ2-6
d_call: .
v_call: TRBV6-5
cdr3_aa: CASSYVGSPLTF
cdr3_nt: TGTGCCAGCAGTTACGTAGGGAGTCCCCTGACTTTC

clone_size: .
cdr3_length: 14
j_call: TRBJ1-1
d_call: TRBD1
v_call: TRBV30
cdr3_aa: CAWSVRTGGTEAFF
cdr3_nt: TGTGCCTGGAGTGTACGTACAGGGGGCACTGAAGCTTTCTTT

clone_size: .
cdr3_length: 16
j_call: TRBJ2-5
d_call: .
v_call: TRBV1
cdr3_aa: CTSSQEQRKPKETQYF
cdr3_nt: TGCACCAGCAGCCAAGAACAGCGGAAACCCAAAGAGACCCAGTACTTC

clone_size: .
cdr3_length: 13
j_call: TRBJ2-7
d_call: .
v_call: TRBV29-1
cdr3_aa: CSVRKDSLYEQYF
cdr3_nt: TGCAGCGTTCGTAAAGACAGTCTCTACGAGCAGTACTTC

clone_size: few
cdr3_length: 13
j_call: TRBJ1-1
d_call: TRBD1
v_call: TRBV25-1
cdr3_aa: CATPGRGTVEAFF
cdr3_nt: TGTGCCACCCCCGGAAGGGGGACAGTTGAAGCTTTCTTT

clone_size: .
cdr3_length: 12
j_call: TRBJ1-1
d_call: .
v_call: TRBV5-4
cdr3_aa: CASSLKTAEAFF
cdr3_nt: TGTGCCAGCAGCCTAAAGACAGCAGAAGCTTTCTTT